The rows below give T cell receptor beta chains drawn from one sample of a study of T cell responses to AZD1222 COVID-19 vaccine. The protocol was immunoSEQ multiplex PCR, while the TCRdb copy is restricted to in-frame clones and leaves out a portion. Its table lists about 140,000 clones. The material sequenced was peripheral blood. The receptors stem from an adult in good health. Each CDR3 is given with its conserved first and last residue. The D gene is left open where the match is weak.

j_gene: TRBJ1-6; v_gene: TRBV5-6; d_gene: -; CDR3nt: TGTGCCAGCAGGCCAACAAAGACTAATTCACCCCTCCACTTT; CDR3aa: CASRPTKTNSPLHF
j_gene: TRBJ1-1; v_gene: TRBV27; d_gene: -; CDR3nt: TGTGCCAGCAGCTCCCCCCCCGCCACTGAAGCTTTCTTT; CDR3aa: CASSSPPATEAFF
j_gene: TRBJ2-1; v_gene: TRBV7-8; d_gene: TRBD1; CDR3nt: TGTGCCAGCAGCTTCCGGGACAGGGGAATCCGAGAGCAGTTCTTC; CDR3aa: CASSFRDRGIREQFF
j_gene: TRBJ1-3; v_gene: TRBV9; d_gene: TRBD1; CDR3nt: TGTGCCAGCAGCCGACCCGGGACAGGGGTTGGAGGCTCTGGAAACACCATATATTTT; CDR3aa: CASSRPGTGVGGSGNTIYF
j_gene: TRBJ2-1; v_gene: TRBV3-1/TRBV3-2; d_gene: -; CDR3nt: TGTGCCAGCAGCCTTCTGTTCGGACCAGGCTCCTACAATGAGCAGTTCTTC; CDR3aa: CASSLLFGPGSYNEQFF
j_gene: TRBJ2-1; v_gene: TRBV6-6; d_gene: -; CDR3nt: TGTGCCAGCCAGCCCCCACGTAGGGGGAGTGAGCAGTTCTTC; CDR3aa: CASQPPRRGSEQFF
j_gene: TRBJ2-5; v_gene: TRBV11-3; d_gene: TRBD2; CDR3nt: TGTGCCAGCAGCTTACAGTCTAGCGGGGGGGAGGAGACCCAGTACTTC; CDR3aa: CASSLQSSGGEETQYF
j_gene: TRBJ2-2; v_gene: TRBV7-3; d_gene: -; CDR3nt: TGTGCCAGCAGCCCCCATTCGGGGACCGGGGAGCTGTTTTTT; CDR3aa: CASSPHSGTGELFF
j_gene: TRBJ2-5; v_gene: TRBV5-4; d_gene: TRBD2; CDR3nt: TGTGCCAGCAGCTCCCCTACTAGCGGGAGTCAAGAGACCCAGTACTTC; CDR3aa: CASSSPTSGSQETQYF
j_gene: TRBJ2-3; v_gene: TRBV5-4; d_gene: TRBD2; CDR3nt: TGTGCCAGCAGCTTGACGGAACTAGCGGGATCGGATACGCAGTATTTT; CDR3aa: CASSLTELAGSDTQYF
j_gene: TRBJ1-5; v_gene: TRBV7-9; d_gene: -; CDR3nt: TGTGCCAGCAGCACACTTAGCAATCAGCCCCAGCATTTT; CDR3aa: CASSTLSNQPQHF
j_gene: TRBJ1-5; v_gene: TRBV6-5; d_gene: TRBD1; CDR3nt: TGTGCCACCCGACAGGGGGCGGATAGCAATCAGCCCCAGCATTTT; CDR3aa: CATRQGADSNQPQHF
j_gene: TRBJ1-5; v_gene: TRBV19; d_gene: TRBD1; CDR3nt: TGTGCCAGTAGGCAGGGGGTAGGATATAGCAATCAGCCCCAGCATTTT; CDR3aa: CASRQGVGYSNQPQHF
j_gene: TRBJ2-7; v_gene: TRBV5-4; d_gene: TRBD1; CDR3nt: TGTGCCAGCAGCTTGCAGTCCAGGGGGCTTTACGAGCAGTACTTC; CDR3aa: CASSLQSRGLYEQYF
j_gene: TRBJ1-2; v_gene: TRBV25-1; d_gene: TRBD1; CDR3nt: TGTGCCAGCAGTGAATTAGGGACAGGGTCCTTTTATGGCTACACCTTC; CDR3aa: CASSELGTGSFYGYTF
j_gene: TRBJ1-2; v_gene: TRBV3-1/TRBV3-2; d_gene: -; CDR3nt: TGTGCCAGCAGCCAAGATCCCGCCGTGGCTGGCTACACCTTC; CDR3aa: CASSQDPAVAGYTF
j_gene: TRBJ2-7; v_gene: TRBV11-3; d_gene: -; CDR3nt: TGTGCCAGCAGCTTAAACGGAGGCGAGCAGTACTTC; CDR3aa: CASSLNGGEQYF
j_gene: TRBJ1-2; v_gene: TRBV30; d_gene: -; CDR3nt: TGTGCCTGGAGACCGCGGGAGGTCTATGGCTACACCTTC; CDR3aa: CAWRPREVYGYTF
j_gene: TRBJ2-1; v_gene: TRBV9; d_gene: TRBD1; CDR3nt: TGTGCCAGCAGCCTCAGGGACAGCCTCTACAATGAGCAGTTCTTC; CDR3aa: CASSLRDSLYNEQFF
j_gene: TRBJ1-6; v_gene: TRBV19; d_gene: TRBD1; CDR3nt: TGTGCCAGTAGTCTAACCTCCGGGACAGGGGGTTCACCCCTCCACTTT; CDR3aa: CASSLTSGTGGSPLHF
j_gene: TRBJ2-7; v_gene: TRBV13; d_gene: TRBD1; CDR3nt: TGTGCCAGCAGCTCCAGGACAGGGGGCGCGTCCTACGAGCAGTACTTC; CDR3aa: CASSSRTGGASYEQYF
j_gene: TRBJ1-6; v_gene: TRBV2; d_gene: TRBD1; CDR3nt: TGTGCCAGCAGCGAATACTCCGGGACAGGGATTTCACCCCTCCACTTT; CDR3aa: CASSEYSGTGISPLHF
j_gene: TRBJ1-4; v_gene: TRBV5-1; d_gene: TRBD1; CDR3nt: TGCGCCAGCAGCTTGGGGACAGGTAGTAATGAAAAACTGTTTTTT; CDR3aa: CASSLGTGSNEKLFF
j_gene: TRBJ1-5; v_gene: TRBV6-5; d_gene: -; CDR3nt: TGTGCCAGCACCACAGGTTTTGGTCAGCCCCAGCATTTT; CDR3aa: CASTTGFGQPQHF
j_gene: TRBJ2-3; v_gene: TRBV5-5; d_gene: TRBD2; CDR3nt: TGTGCCAGCAGCCCGAAAGAAGCGGGGCGGAGCACAGATACGCAGTATTTT; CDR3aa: CASSPKEAGRSTDTQYF
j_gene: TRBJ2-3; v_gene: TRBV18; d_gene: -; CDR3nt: TGTGCCAGCTCACCAGGGGTTCGCACAGATACGCAGTATTTT; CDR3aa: CASSPGVRTDTQYF
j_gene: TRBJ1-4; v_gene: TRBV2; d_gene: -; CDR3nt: TGTGCCAGCAGGCAGGACGGGAGGCTGGGAAAACTGTTTTTT; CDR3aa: CASRQDGRLGKLFF
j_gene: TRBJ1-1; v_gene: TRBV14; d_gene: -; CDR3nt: TGTGCCAGCAGCCTATACCGGGAAACTGAAGCTTTCTTT; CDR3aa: CASSLYRETEAFF
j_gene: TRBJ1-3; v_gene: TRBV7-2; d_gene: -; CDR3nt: TGTGCCAGCAGCTTAAGTAACGGAAACACCATATATTTT; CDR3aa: CASSLSNGNTIYF
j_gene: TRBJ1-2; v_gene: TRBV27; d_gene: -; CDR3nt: TGTGCCAGCAGTTTAGGACAGAACTATGGCTACACCTTC; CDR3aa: CASSLGQNYGYTF
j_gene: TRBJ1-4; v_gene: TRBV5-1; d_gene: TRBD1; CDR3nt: TGCGCCAGTAAGGTCGACAGGGGGGTTGAAAAACTGTTTTTT; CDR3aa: CASKVDRGVEKLFF
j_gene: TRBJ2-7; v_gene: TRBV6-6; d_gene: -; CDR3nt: TGTGCCAGCAGTTACACAGACCGATACGAGCAGTACTTC; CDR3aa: CASSYTDRYEQYF
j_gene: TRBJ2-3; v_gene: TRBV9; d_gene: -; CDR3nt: TGTGCCAGCAGCGTACCCGGCACAGATACGCAGTATTTT; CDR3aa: CASSVPGTDTQYF
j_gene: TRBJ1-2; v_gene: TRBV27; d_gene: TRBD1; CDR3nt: TGTGCCAGCAGTCCCCGGGGCAGGGGGGGAAGTGACTATGGCTACACCTTC; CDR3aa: CASSPRGRGGSDYGYTF
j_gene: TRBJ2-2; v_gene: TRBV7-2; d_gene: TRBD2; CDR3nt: TGTGCCAGCAGCCCCCTGGGGGGGGGAAACACCGGGGAGCTGTTTTTT; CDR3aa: CASSPLGGGNTGELFF
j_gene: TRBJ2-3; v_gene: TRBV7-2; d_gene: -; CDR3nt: TGTGCCAGCGGCCAGCTTGGGGGCACAGATACGCAGTATTTT; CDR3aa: CASGQLGGTDTQYF
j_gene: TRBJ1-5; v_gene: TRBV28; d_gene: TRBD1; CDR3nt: TGTGCCAGCAGTCAATGGACAGGGGGTAGACTAAATCAGCCCCAGCATTTT; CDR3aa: CASSQWTGGRLNQPQHF
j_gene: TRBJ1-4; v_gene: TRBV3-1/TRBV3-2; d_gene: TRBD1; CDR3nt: TGTGCCAGCAGCCAAGGCCCGGGACAGGGGCTTGAAAAACTGTTTTTT; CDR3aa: CASSQGPGQGLEKLFF
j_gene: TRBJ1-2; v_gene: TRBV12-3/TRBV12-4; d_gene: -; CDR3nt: TGTGCCAGCAGATCCTTTCCGTATGGCTACACCTTC; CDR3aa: CASRSFPYGYTF
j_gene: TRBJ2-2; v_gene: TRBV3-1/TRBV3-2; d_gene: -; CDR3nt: TGTGCCAGCAGCCCCCCCCGTGACAGGCCAACCCGGGAGCTGTTTTTT; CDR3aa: CASSPPRDRPTRELFF
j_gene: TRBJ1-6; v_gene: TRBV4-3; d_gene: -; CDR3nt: TGCGCCAGCAGCCAAGAGGCCGGAGGGAGCTCCTATAATTCACCCCTCCACTTT; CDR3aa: CASSQEAGGSSYNSPLHF